This T cell receptor beta chain was sequenced during a study of CD8+ T cells in alopecia areata. Extraction of RNA preceded its reverse transcription into cDNA, which served as the sequencing template. The data were produced by immunoSEQ multiplex PCR, yet TCRdb's version contains in-frame clones alone and is incomplete. The sample shows 140,000 to 150,000 clones, about half of them seen only once. This CDR3 comprises 14 residues. The ends were cut back, 5 bases at V and 2 bases at J, with 13 bases in the middle. The V gene's germline CDR1 is MGHRA and CDR2 YSYEKL. This material consisted of CD4+ T cells sorted from blood, taken at week 0. This clonotype was sampled from a human donor with alopecia areata. The V gene is TRBV4-1, the J gene TRBJ2-7; D call uncertain. The CDR3 DNA reads as TGCGCCAGCAGCTTCCAGGACGGCACCTACGAGCAGTACTTC. It codes for CASSFQDGTYEQYF.